What follows is one T cell receptor beta chain and its context. This same CDR3 is encoded by further DNA sequences in the sample. Germline V lookup: CDR1 SGDLS, CDR2 YYNGEE. There are 14 residues in the CDR3. V was clipped by 0 bases and J by 0 bases, with 5 bases between them. These data originate in a study of graft-versus-host responses after intestinal transplantation. To release intraepithelial and lamina propria lymphocytes, the graft tissue was processed. Clones were read by immunoSEQ multiplex PCR, and TCRdb kept only the in-frame ones, dropping some. The data hold tens of thousands of clones, with roughly nine tenths observed a single time.

This TCR came from a human patient who received an intestinal transplant, so some T cells may come from the graft donor. The rearrangement uses TRBV9 and TRBJ2-3; D call uncertain. Here the sequenced sample was ileum tissue, taken 350 to 400 days after transplant. The CDR3 reads CASSVGGSTDTQYF. For the CDR3, the DNA is TGTGCCAGCAGCGTAGGTGGAAGCACAGATACGCAGTATTTT.